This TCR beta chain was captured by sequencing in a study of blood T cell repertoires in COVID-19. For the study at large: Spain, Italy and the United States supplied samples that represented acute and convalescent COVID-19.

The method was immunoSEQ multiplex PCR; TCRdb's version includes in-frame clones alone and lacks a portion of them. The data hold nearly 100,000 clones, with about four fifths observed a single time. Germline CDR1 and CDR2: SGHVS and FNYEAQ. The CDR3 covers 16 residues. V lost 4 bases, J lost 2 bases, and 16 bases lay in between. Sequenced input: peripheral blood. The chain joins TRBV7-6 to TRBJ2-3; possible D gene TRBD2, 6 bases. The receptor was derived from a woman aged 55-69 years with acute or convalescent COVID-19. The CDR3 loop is CASSSTRGRYTDTQYF. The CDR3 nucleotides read TGTGCCAGCAGCTCAACCCGGGGGAGATACACAGATACGCAGTATTTT.